This T cell receptor (beta chain) derives from a study of shared clonotypes between healthy human individuals. General study results and limits: Clonotype sharing among donors, it was expected, would be affected by sequencing depth.

Replicate PCRs from sorted subsets contained around 190 ng DNA, which is 31,000 or so T cell genomes. The repertoire was sequenced with immunoSEQ multiplex PCR; TCRdb's copy has only in-frame clones and lacks some. This repertoire shows millions of clones, around 90% found once; its top ten account for roughly 0.13%. Germline assignment: CDR1 MDHEN and CDR2 SYDVKM. V was trimmed by 6 bases and J by 0 bases, leaving 18 bases between them. CDR3 length equals 17 residues. With respect to this clone: The antigen is undetermined.

This sequence joins TRBV28 and TRBJ1-3; D is ambiguous. The sequence was collected from a man aged 18 to 29 in good health. Sequenced material: naive CD4+ T cells sorted from blood. The subset was: CD45RA+ positively selected. DNA of the CDR3: TGTGCCAGCAGATCCCCAATTTTACGGGACTCTGGAAACACCATATATTTT. Protein product: CASRSPILRDSGNTIYF.